This TCR beta chain was obtained from a study of T-cell reconstitution after alpha-beta-depleted transplantation in children. In germline, CDR1 is SGHRS, CDR2 YFSETQ. The J segment lost 4 bases and the V segment lost 3 bases, leaving 3 bases of the junction unmatched. The CDR3 is 13 amino acids. Unique molecular identifiers were incorporated when the TCRbeta library was constructed. From the PCR reads, TCRdb called clonotypes with MiXCR, one entry per CDR3 protein. The sample yields some 440,000 distinct CDR3 sequences, 15% to 20% seen once. The receptor comes from a boy less than two years old who had a stem cell transplant for Wiskott-Aldrich syndrome, so the T cells may come from the graft donor. The source was PBMCs, mostly from graft donor cells, collected 360 days after TCRalphabeta/CD19-depleted stem cell transplant. The chain joins TRBV5-1 to TRBJ2-7; 8 bases match TRBD1. The chain's CDR3 is CASSWRQGYEQYF. The DNA of the CDR3 is TGCGCCAGCAGCTGGCGACAGGGGTACGAGCAGTACTTC. Full variable domain (remainder filled in from reference TRBV5-1 and TRBJ2-7): KAGVTQTPRYLIKTRGQQVTLSCSPISGHRSVSWYQQTPGQGLQFLFEYFSETQRNKGNFPGRFSGRQFSNSRSEMNVSTLELGDSALYLCASSWRQGYEQYFGPGTRLTVT.